A selection of T cell receptor beta chains follows, all from one sample in a study of CD8 T cells in ankylosing spondylitis. TCRdb reprocessed the 5' RACE reads via MiXCR and lists one record per CDR3 protein. The sample has 300,000 to 400,000 distinct CDR3 sequences; around 22% are singletons. The sequencing input was blood, either unsorted or a sorted T cell fraction (not recorded which). The receptors were gathered from a male donor with ankylosing spondylitis. CDR3s leave out the opening cysteine and the closing phenylalanine or tryptophan.

ASSVAPTSYEQY,TRBV7-2,TRBJ2-7
ASSQALGLAGYHNEQF,TRBV14,TRBJ2-1
SARPPGGPVTGELF,TRBV20-1,TRBJ2-2
ASSPIQGWTDTQY,TRBV11-2,TRBJ2-3
SASGIVYEQY,TRBV20-1,TRBJ2-7
ASSETPGSPGELF,TRBV7-9,TRBJ2-2
ASSRPGTSGISSYEQY,TRBV13,TRBJ2-7
SASAGRVYNEQF,TRBV20-1,TRBJ2-1
ASSRGGLFYEQF,TRBV7-9,TRBJ2-1
SVSGSYEQY,TRBV20-1,TRBJ2-7
ASSPGKNTGELF,TRBV7-2,TRBJ2-2
ATSKPQTGGRETQY,TRBV15,TRBJ2-5
ASSVTGVDTQY,TRBV2,TRBJ2-3
ASSTTGPNTEAF,TRBV7-9,TRBJ1-1
ASSADRNTEAF,TRBV6-1,TRBJ1-1
ASQRLAVYEQY,TRBV2,TRBJ2-7
ASSPRRTSYEQY,TRBV12-3/TRBV12-4,TRBJ2-7
ASRFTSGPQY,TRBV4-2,TRBJ2-3
ASRQVLQGIDTQY,TRBV12-3/TRBV12-4,TRBJ2-3
ASSSRQDRDYGYT,TRBV5-1,TRBJ1-2
ATDWGGLLTGELF,TRBV7-2,TRBJ2-2
ASSWAGADTEAF,TRBV7-2,TRBJ1-1
ASSSRGGIYNEQF,TRBV5-1,TRBJ2-1
SARTREFGELF,TRBV20-1,TRBJ2-2
ASSLTGTVYEQY,TRBV5-1,TRBJ2-7
DISRELPYEQY,TRBV10-3,TRBJ2-7
ASSLALQGSEQF,TRBV11-1,TRBJ2-1
ASSPRSGSSDTQY,TRBV18,TRBJ2-3
ASSSLPGTGDYNEQF,TRBV5-1,TRBJ2-1
ASSSRRGNTGELF,TRBV12-3/TRBV12-4,TRBJ2-2
SVRVTSYEQY,TRBV29-1,TRBJ2-7
ASRWDRGNSPLH,TRBV7-9,TRBJ1-6
SASEAYEQY,TRBV20-1,TRBJ2-7
ASSLELRTETQY,TRBV5-5,TRBJ2-5
SARVLVNEQF,TRBV20-1,TRBJ2-1
SAQIGDRGRYEQY,TRBV20-1,TRBJ2-7
ASSLRFAGGLSDTQY,TRBV7-2,TRBJ2-3
ASTSRSSYNEQF,TRBV7-9,TRBJ2-1
SATAGGMGAYNEQF,TRBV20-1,TRBJ2-1
ASSQPHAGAGELF,TRBV4-1,TRBJ2-2
SARRAVNQPQH,TRBV20-1,TRBJ1-5
ASSRRDGNTGELF,TRBV4-2,TRBJ2-2
SARIGGGRLNEQF,TRBV20-1,TRBJ2-1
ASSWSGTIQETQY,TRBV6-5,TRBJ2-5
ATSRDLTRGTGELF,TRBV15,TRBJ2-2
SASPVENEQF,TRBV20-1,TRBJ2-1
AAGRLAGKNEQF,TRBV10-3,TRBJ2-1
ASSNRMNTEAF,TRBV3-1,TRBJ1-1
ASSLYRGIGSQPQH,TRBV12-3/TRBV12-4,TRBJ1-5
ASSPESTEAF,TRBV7-9,TRBJ1-1
SARVGELKAF,TRBV20-1,TRBJ1-1
ASSQDTRGIYGYT,TRBV4-2,TRBJ1-2
ASSLAPGTSNQPQH,TRBV5-1,TRBJ1-5
ASSQDYGSEQF,TRBV4-3,TRBJ2-1